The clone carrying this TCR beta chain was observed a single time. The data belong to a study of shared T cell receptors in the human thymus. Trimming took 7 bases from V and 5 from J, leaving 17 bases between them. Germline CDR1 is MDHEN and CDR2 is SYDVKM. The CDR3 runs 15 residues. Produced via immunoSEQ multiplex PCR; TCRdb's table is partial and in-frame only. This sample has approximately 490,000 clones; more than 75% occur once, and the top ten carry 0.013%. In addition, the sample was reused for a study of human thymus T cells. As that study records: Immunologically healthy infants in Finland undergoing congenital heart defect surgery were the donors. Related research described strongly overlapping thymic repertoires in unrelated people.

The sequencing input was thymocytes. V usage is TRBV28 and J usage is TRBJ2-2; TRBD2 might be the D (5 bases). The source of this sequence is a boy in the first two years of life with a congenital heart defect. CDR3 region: CASTNPGLSTGELFF. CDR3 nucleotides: TGTGCCAGCACTAATCCGGGGTTAAGTACCGGGGAGCTGTTTTTT.